This entry is about one T cell receptor (beta chain). From germline, CDR1 is SGHNT and CDR2 YENEEA. CDR3 length: 14 amino acids. With V trimmed by 5 bases and J by 6 bases, 4 bases remained unmatched. The data are from a study of blood T cell repertoires in COVID-19. About the research overall: COVID-19 samples from acute and convalescent phases originated in the United States, Italy and Spain. Nucleic acid was either cDNA or gDNA, and it came from T cells, B-cell-depleted T cells, or PBMCs.

Sequenced by immunoSEQ multiplex PCR; TCRdb stores in-frame clones only, minus some. This sample has some 350,000 clones; around 87% occur once, and the top ten carry just under 6.5%. The chain carries TRBV11-3 and TRBJ2-1, with 10 positions matching TRBD2. The sample was peripheral blood. The source of this sequence is a woman aged 50 to 65 with COVID-19, enrolled during active disease. The CDR3 is CASSQGLAANEQFF. As DNA, the CDR3 is TGTGCCAGCAGCCAAGGACTAGCGGCCAATGAGCAGTTCTTC.